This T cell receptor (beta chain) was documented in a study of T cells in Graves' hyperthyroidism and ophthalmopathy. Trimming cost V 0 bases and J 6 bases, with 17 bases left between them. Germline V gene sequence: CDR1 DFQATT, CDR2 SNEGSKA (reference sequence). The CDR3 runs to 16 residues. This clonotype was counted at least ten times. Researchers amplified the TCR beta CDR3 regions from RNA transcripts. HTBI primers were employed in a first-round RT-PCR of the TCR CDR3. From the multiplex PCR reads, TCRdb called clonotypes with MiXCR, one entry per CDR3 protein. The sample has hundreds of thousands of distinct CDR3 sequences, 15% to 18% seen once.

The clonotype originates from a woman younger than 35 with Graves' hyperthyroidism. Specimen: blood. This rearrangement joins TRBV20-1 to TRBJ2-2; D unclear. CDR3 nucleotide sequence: TGCAGTGCTAGAGATGGTGGCTGGTGGCGTTCCGGGGAGCTGTTTTTT. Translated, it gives CSARDGGWWRSGELFF.